The 31 T cell receptor beta chains below all came from one sample that was sequenced in a study of beta chain features in type 1 diabetes. All of the isolated RNA was reverse transcribed, so expressed TCRB transcripts were sequenced. Data came from immunoSEQ multiplex PCR; TCRdb stores just in-frame clones and leaves some out. The sample records 900,000 or so clones, roughly 15% being singletons. Specimen: naive CD4+ T cells from blood. These receptors came from a woman aged 18-30 years in good health.

This clone was observed a handful of times. V and J are TRBV6-5 and TRBJ1-1; D not certain. This CDR3 has 14 amino acids. Trimming took off 5 bases at V and 0 bases at J, with 10 bases between the two ends. Per germline, CDR1 MNHEY and CDR2 SVGAGI. The CDR3, as DNA: TGTGCCAGCAGTGCCGGCTGGATGAACACTGAAGCTTTCTTT. It codes for CASSAGWMNTEAFF.

This clone was found a few times. The chain couples TRBV5-1 to TRBJ2-1; D remains unclear. The germline gives CDR1 SGHRS, CDR2 YFSETQ. V lost 0 bases to trimming and J lost 6 bases, with 16 bases between them. CDR3 length: 16 residues. The CDR3 is CASSLGSGTPANEQFF. Written as DNA, the CDR3 is TGCGCCAGCAGCTTGGGTTCTGGTACCCCAGCCAATGAGCAGTTCTTC.

This clone was observed at least ten times. The chain couples TRBV10-3 to TRBJ2-1; perhaps D is TRBD1 or TRBD2 (6 bases each). Germline lookup yields CDR1 ENHRY and CDR2 SYGVKD. Deletions cut 5 bases from V and 15 bases from J, with 17 bases between. This CDR3 has 12 amino acids. The CDR3 protein is CAISRPEGERFF. The CDR3 DNA reads as TGTGCCATCAGTCGACCGGAGGGGGAGAGGTTCTTC.

This clone was found a few times. The rearrangement uses TRBV19 and TRBJ2-2; TRBD2 matches at 9 bases. The CDR3 length is 16 residues. Germline loops: CDR1 LNHDA, CDR2 SQIVND (reference sequence). Trimming cost V 5 bases and J 4 bases; bases outside gene matches: 8. CDR3 amino acids: CASSSLAGPLTGELFF. CDR3 nucleotide sequence: TGTGCCAGTAGTTCCCTAGCGGGGCCCCTCACCGGGGAGCTGTTTTTT.

The sample holds a few counts of this clone. The chain combines TRBV7-2 with TRBJ2-7; 8 bases map to TRBD2. With V trimmed by 4 bases and J by 4 bases, 9 bases remained unmatched. CDR1 SGHTA and CDR2 FQGNSA come from the germline V gene. CDR3 size: 15 residues. The CDR3 loop is CASSSTSGSAYEQYF. Written as DNA, the CDR3 is TGTGCCAGCAGCTCCACTAGCGGCAGCGCTTACGAGCAGTACTTC.

This clone was seen only a few times. This chain uses TRBV7-6 with TRBJ2-5; D gene unclear. The ends were cut back, 3 bases at V and 5 bases at J, with 13 bases in the middle. CDR3 length equals 14 residues. The germline CDR1 and CDR2 sequences are SGHVS and FNYEAQ. The CDR3 here is CASSLSTNRETQYF. As DNA, the CDR3 is TGTGCCAGCAGCTTGTCTACGAATAGGGAGACCCAGTACTTC.

This clone turned up a few times. The rearrangement uses TRBV28 and TRBJ2-7; 9 nucleotides align to TRBD2. Trimming at V came to 8 bases and at J to 5 bases, leaving 10 bases not matched to a gene. The CDR3 is 14 amino acids. Germline V gives CDR1 MDHEN, CDR2 SYDVKM. This CDR3 reads CASGEVAGVHEQYF. In nucleotides, the CDR3 is TGTGCCAGCGGCGAGGTAGCGGGGGTCCACGAGCAGTACTTC.

The genes are TRBV5-1 and TRBJ2-5; the D gene is possibly TRBD2 (6 bases). The CDR3 covers 15 residues. Germline lookup yields CDR1 SGHRS and CDR2 YFSETQ. V was shortened by 6 bases and J by 1 base, with 16 bases between the two germline ends. The CDR3 loop is CASIRTGGLQETQYF. In nucleotides, the CDR3 is TGCGCCAGCATCCGAACCGGGGGTCTCCAAGAGACCCAGTACTTC.

V gene TRBV15 combines with J gene TRBJ1-2; tentatively, D is TRBD1 (5 bases). The germline gives CDR1 LNHNV, CDR2 YYDKDF (reference sequence). V shed 4 bases and J shed 2 bases, with 8 bases lying between them. This CDR3 has 13 residues. For the CDR3, the DNA is TGTGCCACCAGCATCGGGGGGAACTATGGCTACACCTTC. This translates into CATSIGGNYGYTF.

This clone turned up a few times. The chain joins TRBV11-2 to TRBJ1-2; no clear D. This CDR3 contains 13 residues. Trimming cost V 5 bases and J 7 bases, with 14 bases left between them. Germline V lookup: CDR1 SGHAT, CDR2 FQNNGV. The CDR3 here is CASSPDSRGGYTF. The CDR3 coding sequence is TGTGCCAGCAGCCCGGACTCTCGTGGTGGCTACACCTTC.

The sample holds a few counts of this clone. This chain links TRBV9 with TRBJ2-3, with 9 bases that match TRBD1. Germline values: CDR1 SGDLS, CDR2 YYNGEE. This CDR3 has 20 residues. The V segment lost 2 bases and the J segment 7 bases; nucleotides outside the gene matches: 23. The CDR3 DNA reads TGTGCCAGCAGCGTTAATCCCAAGAGAAACCGGGACAGGGCTTTGCATACGCAGTATTTT. Translated, it gives CASSVNPKRNRDRALHTQYF.

This clone came up a few times. J is TRBJ1-3 and V is TRBV7-9; possible D gene TRBD1, 6 bases. Germline V lookup: CDR1 SEHNR, CDR2 FQNEAQ (reference sequence). The V end lost 5 bases, the J end lost 2 bases, and 10 bases lay between the germline ends. This CDR3 region has 14 residues. CDR3 in amino acids: CASSLRDTGNTIYF. In DNA form, the CDR3 reads TGTGCCAGCAGCCTCCGGGACACTGGAAACACCATATATTTT.

The V call is TRBV7-9, the J call TRBJ2-3; D remains ambiguous. The V gene's germline CDR1 is SEHNR and CDR2 FQNEAQ (reference sequence). V lost 0 bases to trimming and J lost 1 base, with 8 bases between them. The CDR3 has 15 amino acids. DNA of the CDR3: TGTGCCAGCAGCTTAGCTGTGTACGGCACAGATACGCAGTATTTT. It translates to CASSLAVYGTDTQYF. Looking up the rest from reference TRBV7-9 and TRBJ2-3 gives the full variable domain: DTGVSQNPRHKITKRGQNVTFRCDPISEHNRLYWYRQTLGQGPEFLTYFQNEAQLEKSRLLSDRFSAERPKGSFSTLEIQRTEQGDSAMYLCASSLAVYGTDTQYFGPGTRLTVL.

This clone was seen more than once but under ten times. This rearrangement joins TRBV6-5 to TRBJ2-5, with a tentative D call TRBD1 (6 bases). The germline V gene has CDR1 MNHEY and CDR2 SVGAGI. Trimming shortened V by 4 bases and J by 2 bases, and 8 bases separated the two germline ends. This CDR3 region has 13 residues. Written as DNA, the CDR3 is TGTGCCAGCAGTTTCAGGGGTCAAGAGACCCAGTACTTC. Encoded protein: CASSFRGQETQYF.

In its sample, this clone was seen a few times. The gene calls are TRBV19 and TRBJ2-3, with unresolved D. V was clipped by 9 bases and J by 6 bases, with 19 bases between them. CDR1 LNHDA and CDR2 SQIVND come from the germline V gene (reference sequence). The CDR3 sequence is 14 residues long. The CDR3 DNA follows: TGTGCCAGCGCCTATCGACTCCAGGCGGATACGCAGTATTTT. Protein: CASAYRLQADTQYF. Variable domain in full (rest from reference TRBV19 and TRBJ2-3): DGGITQSPKYLFRKEGQNVTLSCEQNLNHDAMYWYRQDPGQGLRLIYYSQIVNDFQKGDIAEGYSVSREKKESFPLTVTSAQKNPTAFYLCASAYRLQADTQYFGPGTRLTVL.

Written as DNA, the CDR3 is TGTGCCAGCAGCTGGGGACTAGCGGGATACAATGAGCAGTTCTTC. Translation: CASSWGLAGYNEQFF. The rearrangement links TRBV7-2 to TRBJ2-1; 13 bases are a match to TRBD2. Germline V gives CDR1 SGHTA, CDR2 FQGNSA. Losses at the gene ends were 4 bases for V and 4 bases for J; bases not matched to a gene: 1. The CDR3 extends over 15 amino acids.

This clone was recorded a few times. The chain carries TRBV18 and TRBJ2-7; 9 nucleotides line up with TRBD1. V lost 3 bases, J lost 5 bases, and 11 bases stayed unmatched. Looked up from germline, CDR1 is KGHSH and CDR2 is LQKENI. The CDR3 totals 16 residues. As DNA, the CDR3 is TGTGCCAGCTCACCGAACAGTGGGACAGGGACCCACGAGCAGTACTTC. Encoded protein: CASSPNSGTGTHEQYF.

This chain links TRBV5-6 with TRBJ2-3; D may be TRBD2 (5 bases). Trimming stripped 4 bases from V and 7 bases from J, with 13 bases between. Germline loops: CDR1 SGHDT, CDR2 YYEEEE. The CDR3 has 13 amino acids. The CDR3 bases are TGTGCCAGCAGCAGAGACTATTTTAATACGCAGTATTTT. Residues: CASSRDYFNTQYF.

This clone showed up just a few times. The chain combines TRBV11-3 with TRBJ2-5; D might be TRBD2 (6 bases). The germline V gene has CDR1 SGHNT and CDR2 YENEEA. V was trimmed by 6 bases and J by 5 bases, leaving 13 bases between them. CDR3 size: 13 residues. In DNA, the CDR3 is TGTGCCAGCAGTTATACGGGACTCGAGACCCAGTACTTC. This encodes CASSYTGLETQYF.

The V gene is TRBV6-6, the J gene TRBJ2-7, with a possible D match to TRBD2 (5 bases). Trimming stripped 4 bases from V and 9 bases from J, with 16 bases between. Germline CDR1 reads MNHNY; CDR2 reads SVGAGI (reference sequence). The CDR3 totals 13 residues. The CDR3 is CASSSPAEVAQYF. DNA of the CDR3: TGTGCCAGCAGTTCCCCAGCGGAGGTGGCGCAGTACTTC.

This clone has more than one count but fewer than ten. V is TRBV19 and J is TRBJ2-1; D is unclear. There are 15 residues in the CDR3. Trimming took off 3 bases at V and 0 bases at J, with 9 bases between the two ends. Per germline, CDR1 LNHDA and CDR2 SQIVND (reference sequence). The CDR3 coding sequence is TGTGCCAGTAGTATGGTCATCTCCTCCTACAATGAGCAGTTCTTC. This translates into CASSMVISSYNEQFF.

The CDR3 nucleotides read TGTGCCAGCAGCAAGGACGAGCCTGGGGGGACCCAGTACTTC. It yields the protein CASSKDEPGGTQYF. This chain uses TRBV5-4 with TRBJ2-5; D is possibly TRBD1 or TRBD2 (5 bases each). CDR3 size: 14 residues. Trimming pared 4 bases from V and 7 bases from J, leaving 17 bases between. Per the germline V gene, CDR1 is SGHNT and CDR2 is YYREEE (reference sequence).

This chain uses TRBV7-2 with TRBJ2-1; 8 nucleotides line up with TRBD2. CDR3 length equals 16 residues. After removal of 5 bases from V and 4 bases from J, the junction contained 10 bases not matched to a gene. The V gene's germline CDR1 is SGHTA and CDR2 FQGNSA. The CDR3 spells CASSSLAGTNYNEQFF. The CDR3 nucleotides are TGTGCCAGCAGCAGTTTAGCGGGAACGAATTACAATGAGCAGTTCTTC.

This clone showed up just a few times. V gene TRBV15 combines with J gene TRBJ2-2; D is uncertain. Trimming removed 5 bases at V and 1 base at J, with 8 bases between. The CDR3 covers 14 residues. The germline V gene encodes CDR1 LNHNV and CDR2 YYDKDF (reference sequence). CDR3 bases: TGTGCCACCAGCTCACGTTGGAACACCGGGGAGCTGTTTTTT. Protein: CATSSRWNTGELFF.

This rearrangement joins TRBV6-5 to TRBJ2-5, with D unclear. Trimming stripped 4 bases from V and 5 bases from J, with 14 bases between. CDR1 is MNHEY, CDR2 SVGAGI, per germline. The CDR3 runs to 14 residues. CDR3 in DNA: TGTGCCAGCAGTTTTGGGCCCCTGGGTGAGACCCAGTACTTC. It is translated as CASSFGPLGETQYF.

This clone was detected only a few times. V is TRBV5-4 and J is TRBJ1-1; D not resolved. The CDR3 sequence is 13 residues long. Germline V gene sequence: CDR1 SGHNT, CDR2 YYREEE (reference sequence). The germline V and J ends were trimmed by 5 bases and 0 bases, with 8 bases remaining between them. This chain's CDR3 is CASRLDMNTEAFF. As DNA, the CDR3 is TGTGCCAGCAGATTAGATATGAACACTGAAGCTTTCTTT.

This clone was picked up a small number of times. The rearrangement uses TRBV29-1 and TRBJ2-4; D possibly corresponds to TRBD2 (7 bases). Trimming took 4 bases from V and 4 from J, leaving 14 bases between them. The CDR3 covers 14 residues. Germline CDR1 SQVTM, CDR2 ANQGSEA. This CDR3 reads CSVGGGAGKNIQYF. In DNA, the CDR3 is TGCAGCGTTGGTGGGGGGGCCGGGAAAAACATTCAGTACTTC.

This clone was counted between two and nine times. J is TRBJ2-1 and V is TRBV11-1; D is unresolved. Trimming stripped 5 bases from V and 5 bases from J, with 4 bases between. The CDR3 is 11 amino acids. Germline values: CDR1 SGHAT, CDR2 FQDESV (reference sequence). CDR3 bases: TGTGCCAGCAGCCGACACAATGAGCAGTTCTTC. Translating gives CASSRHNEQFF. Full variable domain (remainder filled in from reference TRBV11-1 and TRBJ2-1): EAEVAQSPRYKITEKSQAVAFWCDPISGHATLYWYRQILGQGPELLVQFQDESVVDDSQLPKDRFSAERLKGVDSTLKIQPAELGDSAMYLCASSRHNEQFFGPGTRLTVL.

This chain connects TRBV19 to TRBJ2-5; TRBD1 matches 7 bases. V was pared by 3 bases and J by 5 bases, with 6 bases of the junction left unmatched. Looked up from germline, CDR1 is LNHDA and CDR2 is SQIVND (reference sequence). CDR3 length equals 14 residues. CDR3 DNA: TGTGCCAGTAGTATGCGAGGGGGCGCCGAGACCCAGTACTTC. This gives the protein CASSMRGGAETQYF.

The V call is TRBV28, the J call TRBJ2-7, with 12 nucleotides matching TRBD2. The CDR3 is 15 residues long. The germline V gene encodes CDR1 MDHEN and CDR2 SYDVKM. With 6 bases clipped from V and 2 bases from J, the junction kept 5 bases outside the gene matches. The CDR3 DNA reads TGTGCCAGCAGCCACGGACTAGCGGGGACCTACGAGCAGTACTTC. Its translation is CASSHGLAGTYEQYF.

This clone appeared a few times. This sequence joins TRBV5-4 and TRBJ1-4, with 8 bases identical to TRBD1. Per germline, CDR1 SGHNT and CDR2 YYREEE (reference sequence). The CDR3 spans 14 residues. V lost 0 bases to trimming and J lost 7 bases; unmatched junction nucleotides: 2. This chain's CDR3 is CASSLGQGTEKLFF. The CDR3 DNA reads TGTGCCAGCAGCTTGGGACAGGGGACTGAAAAACTGTTTTTT.